This T cell receptor beta chain is drawn from a study of blood T cells in healthy people across ages. There are 15 residues in the CDR3. V shed 7 bases, J shed 4 bases, and the junction held 10 bases outside the gene matches. Alongside a J-beta primer mix, a sample-barcoded 5' primer served in a second PCR lasting about 7 to 11 cycles. Researchers report that each sample yielded at least 3 million CDR3-containing paired-end reads. A single record per CDR3 protein comes from TCRdb applying MiXCR to the 5' RACE reads. The data contain just over 800,000 distinct CDR3 sequences, approximately 59% of them singletons.

The receptor's source is a man between 25 and 39 years old in good health. The chain is built from TRBV12-3 or TRBV12-4 and TRBJ2-1; 7 nucleotides match TRBD2. Input material: blood. CDR3 DNA: TGTGCCAGCAATTTGACAGCGGGGCTTTACAATGAGCAGTTCTTC. This translates into CASNLTAGLYNEQFF.